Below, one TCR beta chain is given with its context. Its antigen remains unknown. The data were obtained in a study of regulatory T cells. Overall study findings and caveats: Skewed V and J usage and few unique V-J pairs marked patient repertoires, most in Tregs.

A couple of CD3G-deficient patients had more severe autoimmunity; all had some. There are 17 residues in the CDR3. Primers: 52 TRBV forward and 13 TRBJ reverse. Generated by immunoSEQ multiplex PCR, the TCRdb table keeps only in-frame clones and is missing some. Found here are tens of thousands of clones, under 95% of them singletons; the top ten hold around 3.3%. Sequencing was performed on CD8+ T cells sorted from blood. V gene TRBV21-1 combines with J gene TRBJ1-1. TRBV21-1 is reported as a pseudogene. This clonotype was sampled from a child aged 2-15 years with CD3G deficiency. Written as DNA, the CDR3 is TGTGCCAGCAGCAAGGGAGGCTTTCGGGGAAATAGAACTGAAGCTTTCTTT. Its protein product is CASSKGGFRGNRTEAFF.